The clone carrying this T cell receptor beta chain was picked up a small number of times. This sample is drawn from a study of T-cell reconstitution after alpha-beta-depleted transplantation in children. The CDR3 is made up of 13 amino acids. The ends were cut back, 1 base at V and 10 bases at J, with 11 bases in the middle. CDR1 SEHNR and CDR2 FQNEAQ come from the germline V gene (reference sequence). Unique molecular identifiers featured in how the TCRbeta library was prepared. TCRdb reanalysed the PCR reads using MiXCR and keeps one entry per CDR3 protein. The sample shows roughly 310,000 distinct CDR3 sequences, over 20% of them seen only once.

The chain combines TRBV7-9 with TRBJ2-1, with unresolved D. The input for sequencing was PBMCs, mostly from graft donor cells, taken 180 days after TCRalphabeta/CD19-depleted stem cell transplant. The receptor comes from a male patient between 5 and 17 years old who had a stem cell transplant for acute lymphoblastic leukemia, so the T cells may come from the graft donor. DNA of the CDR3: TGTGCCAGCAGCTTAGTGGTAGCAGGCGAGCAGTTCTTC. This gives the protein CASSLVVAGEQFF.